A selection of T cell receptor beta chains follows, all from one sample in a study of T cells in tumors after PD-1 blockade. Only in-frame clones appear in the TCRdb table, and some are missing; sequencing was by immunoSEQ multiplex PCR. The profile shows 50,000 or so clones, 79% of them singletons. Source: PBMCs, taken before anti-PD-1 treatment. The source of these receptors is a human donor with basal cell carcinoma. Each CDR3 is given without its conserved first and last residue. Fields, in order: J gene, CDR3 length, V gene, CDR3 protein.

TRBJ2-4,13,TRBV27,ASSSSTGSVNIQY
TRBJ1-5,10,TRBV29-1,SVGNGNQPQH
TRBJ1-1,10,TRBV28,ASSLRLGQAF
TRBJ1-4,13,TRBV5-1,ASRWTGGTNEKLF
TRBJ1-4,10,TRBV15,ATSRKNEKLF
TRBJ1-1,12,TRBV6-6,ATIFKSLNTEAF
TRBJ1-4,16,TRBV5-1,ASSLARQGPRPNEKLF
TRBJ2-7,12,TRBV19,ASSISGTGYEQY
TRBJ1-2,11,TRBV27,ASSARGPYGYT
TRBJ2-2,13,TRBV5-5,ASSIRSRDTGELF
TRBJ1-2,12,TRBV5-1,ASSVVDGNYGYT
TRBJ2-2,11,TRBV6-5,ASSYFGDGELF
TRBJ1-2,11,TRBV14,ASSRRGGNGYT
TRBJ1-3,13,TRBV5-4,ASSSKQRSGNTIY
TRBJ2-7,13,TRBV6-1,ASSEYRTRGWEQY
TRBJ1-5,16,TRBV19,ASSIDPRSGSGNQPQH
TRBJ1-4,12,TRBV9,ASSGPDTNEKLF
TRBJ1-2,11,TRBV29-1,SVVTGASVGYT
TRBJ1-1,12,TRBV6-6,ASSQDRGLTEAF
TRBJ2-4,13,TRBV5-1,ASSLVGTSGNIQY
TRBJ1-6,10,TRBV6-5,ASRANNSPLH
TRBJ2-3,14,TRBV7-9,ASSLPSGGPRDTQY
TRBJ1-1,10,TRBV5-5,ASSLMGAEAF
TRBJ1-1,13,TRBV7-9,ASSLVAVMNTEAF
TRBJ1-5,10,TRBV28,ASSTGGQPQH
TRBJ1-4,10,TRBV9,ASGGPNEKLF
TRBJ1-5,16,TRBV7-9,ASSLAEGPGASNQPQH
TRBJ2-7,12,TRBV5-1,ASSLAGVRDEQY
TRBJ1-3,12,TRBV6-5,ASTYRPSGNTIY
TRBJ2-1,12,TRBV5-1,ASSLAPSRNEQF
TRBJ1-3,15,TRBV6-1,ASSEPTGPISGNTIY
TRBJ1-2,12,TRBV10-3,AISESGGDNGYT
TRBJ2-5,9,TRBV28,ASISTETQY
TRBJ2-7,15,TRBV5-4,ASSLGAGAGYSYEQY
TRBJ1-1,13,TRBV6-5,ASSFVLGGVTEAF
TRBJ1-6,12,TRBV7-6,ASSLSGDNSPLH
TRBJ1-2,11,TRBV2,ASSGDSNYGYT
TRBJ2-3,13,TRBV7-2,ASSLDGLASDTQY
TRBJ1-2,12,TRBV2,ASKDRGRNYGYT
TRBJ1-2,12,TRBV5-1,ASRPTGGDYGYT
TRBJ2-1,14,TRBV5-1,ASSKRTGGTYNEQF
TRBJ1-1,12,TRBV2,ASSGTGMNTEAF
TRBJ1-2,11,TRBV5-4,ASSTRTGDGYT
TRBJ2-7,11,TRBV18,ASSPSAGFEQY
TRBJ1-4,15,TRBV7-2,ASSLDFTGGANEKLF
TRBJ1-3,10,TRBV28,ASISSGNTIY
TRBJ1-1,9,TRBV5-1,ASSLWGEAF
TRBJ2-1,17,TRBV7-6,ASSLGLAGGRGFYNEQF
TRBJ2-3,12,TRBV19,ASSRAGHTDTQY
TRBJ2-7,12,TRBV6-5,ASVRTGEQGEQY
TRBJ1-2,13,TRBV14,ASSPTGGLLYGYT
TRBJ1-2,13,TRBV4-1,ASSQEFSENYGYT
TRBJ2-1,13,TRBV15,ATRGLAGGPDEQF
TRBJ2-7,13,TRBV28,ASSFSGRGAYEQY
TRBJ1-2,11,TRBV30,AWARDGWGGYT
TRBJ2-3,13,TRBV18,ASSPTGPHTDTQY
TRBJ1-2,11,TRBV10-3,AISEGQPYGYT
TRBJ1-1,10,TRBV7-9,ASSFEGTEAF
TRBJ1-2,12,TRBV9,ASSPRGQGAGYT
TRBJ1-4,13,TRBV30,AWRGGQGPNEKLF